Sequencing of this TCR beta chain was carried out in a study of shared clonotypes between healthy human individuals. About the research overall: For every donor, three CD4 naive, three CD4 memory, two CD8 naive and one CD8 memory plates were used.

General study points: Rarefaction demonstrated incomplete sorted-subset sequencing despite large depth. Specimens sampled were limited to blood, with tissue repertoires likely differing.

As regards this clone: Its antigen remains unknown.

Selected positively for CCR7 and CD45RO-negative, naive CD8 cells excluded terminally differentiated effector memory CD45RA+ cells. The donors were adults (healthy and HIV-negative) with no recent acute infections or vaccinations. Assay used: immunoSEQ multiplex PCR; TCRdb lists only in-frame clones, some missing. This table holds some 2.1 million clones, approximately 92% found once. This receptor was identified in a man between 18 and 35 years old in good health. Some clones in this sample may be carry-over from other donors' samples. Sequencing input: naive CD8+ T cells from PBMCs.

The CDR3 DNA follows: TGTGCCAGCAGTGGGGGGGCCCGCGGCAATCAGCCCCAGCATTTT. This translates into CASSGGARGNQPQHF. The rearrangement links TRBV2 to TRBJ1-5, with a tentative D call TRBD1 (6 bases). V lost 4 bases to trimming and J lost 2 bases, with 12 bases between them. The germline gives CDR1 SNHLY, CDR2 FYNNEI. This CDR3 has 15 residues.